The T cell receptor beta chain described here comes from a study of identical twins. Whole-study findings and limits: Memory repertoires showed no such pattern, whereas abundant cord blood beta clonotypes carried fewer insertions.

Germline values: CDR1 DFQATT, CDR2 SNEGSKA (reference sequence). Trimming removed 2 bases from V and 2 bases from J, with 10 bases in between. The CDR3 loop spans 15 amino acids. TCRdb itself ran the 5' RACE reads through MiXCR, one entry per CDR3 protein. There are fewer than 500,000 distinct CDR3 sequences in the sample; roughly 26% occur only once, and 2.9% lies in the top ten. This clonotype was seen a few times. Its matching antigen is unknown. The same sample was also used in a study of T cells expressing NK-cell markers. Turning to that study: Among eight sequenced donors, seven carried HCMV seropositivity while one was seronegative. Restriction of sorting to alpha-beta TCR T cells was accomplished in several experiments using an anti-gamma-delta TCR antibody.

The sequence was obtained from a woman between 18 and 29 years old in good health. The chain carries TRBV20-1 and TRBJ2-6; D remains ambiguous. Material: CD4+ T cells sorted from blood. The CDR3 nucleotides read TGCAGTGCTAGAAGTAGTCGGACTGGGGCCAACGTCCTGACTTTC. Protein: CSARSSRTGANVLTF.